This T cell receptor (beta chain) was identified during a study of neurological immune-mediated disorders. A total of 2 million PBMCs stored at -80 degrees C provided the unsorted libraries. TCRdb re-called the 5' RACE reads with MiXCR, one entry per CDR3 protein. Of 55,000 to 70,000 distinct CDR3 sequences detected, more than 4.5% appear once; the ten largest clones hold 5.6%. Ten or more counts support this clonotype. The CDR3 is made up of 14 amino acids. Germline V gene data show CDR1 as SGHRS and CDR2 as YFSETQ. V was cut by 3 bases and J by 4 bases, with 13 bases left in between. The sequenced sample was PBMCs. This clonotype was sampled from a human donor with multiple sclerosis. The donor label of this sample is uncertain. This sequence joins TRBV5-1 and TRBJ1-2; D is undetermined. Here the CDR3 reads CASSSTSTSYGYTF. DNA for the CDR3: TGCGCCAGCAGCTCGACATCGACCTCCTATGGCTACACCTTC.